The clone carrying this T cell receptor (beta chain) was counted at least ten times. Its antigen is undetermined. Germline loops: CDR1 DFQATT, CDR2 SNEGSKA (reference sequence). The CDR3 has 14 amino acids. V dropped 6 bases and J dropped 4 bases, with 18 bases sitting between them. This entry is derived from a study of early T cells in non-severe SARS-CoV-2 infection. Whole-study findings and limits: VDJdb matching skewed toward anti-spike CD8 responses, missing private and CD4 specificities.

TCRdb called the 5' RACE reads again in MiXCR, with one record for every CDR3 protein. The table shows 65,000 to 85,000 distinct CDR3 sequences, with under 15% occurring only once. The gene calls are TRBV20-1 and TRBJ1-2; a weak D match, TRBD1 (5 bases). This TCR was recovered from an adult who was a healthcare worker with PCR-confirmed SARS-CoV-2 infection or an uninfected control (not recorded which). The sample was whole blood. CDR3 protein: CSAAQNPGSYGYTF. The CDR3 coding sequence is TGCAGTGCGGCCCAGAACCCAGGGTCCTATGGCTACACCTTC.